A selection of T cell receptor beta chains follows, all from one sample in a study of cytomegalovirus exposure and HLA in healthy donors. Profiled with immunoSEQ multiplex PCR; TCRdb holds only in-frame clones, not every one. The data show approximately 300,000 clones, around 86% seen once. Sequencing used PBMCs. The receptors here all came from a young woman in good health and CMV-seronegative. Each CDR3 is given with its conserved first and last residue. A D gene is named only where the DNA matches it firmly. Clone size is stated in some rows and not others, as once, few, many or a class when expanded.

TRBV6-1	TRBJ2-7	TRBD1	few	CASSPEWTGGEQYF	TGTGCCAGCAGTCCTGAATGGACAGGGGGCGAGCAGTACTTC
TRBV6-1	TRBJ2-7	-	-	CASSEDKGGYEQYF	TGTGCCAGCAGTGAAGATAAGGGGGGGTACGAGCAGTACTTC
TRBV9	TRBJ1-5	-	-	CASSVGGHQPQHF	TGTGCCAGCAGCGTAGGGGGGCATCAGCCCCAGCATTTT
TRBV7-3	TRBJ1-1	TRBD1	-	CASSPRQGSTEAFF	TGTGCCAGCAGCCCGCGACAGGGGAGCACTGAAGCTTTCTTT
TRBV7-9	TRBJ2-1	-	-	CASSRGYEQFF	TGTGCCAGCAGCCGGGGATATGAGCAGTTCTTC
TRBV7-9	TRBJ2-7	TRBD1	-	CASSLGTGFHEQYF	TGTGCCAGCAGCCTCGGGACAGGGTTCCACGAGCAGTACTTC
TRBV27	TRBJ1-5	-	-	CASSLYPTWGEGNQPQHF	TGTGCCAGCAGTTTATACCCTACCTGGGGGGAAGGCAATCAGCCCCAGCATTTT
TRBV7-6	TRBJ2-5	TRBD1	-	CASRIQPGQGETQYF	TGTGCCAGCAGAATCCAACCGGGACAGGGGGAGACCCAGTACTTC
TRBV5-6	TRBJ1-1	TRBD1	few	CASSLDRGEAFF	TGTGCCAGCAGCTTGGACAGGGGTGAAGCTTTCTTT
TRBV27	TRBJ2-1	-	-	CASSSSGWRGSSYNEQFF	TGTGCCAGCAGCTCCTCCGGGTGGAGAGGGAGCTCCTACAATGAGCAGTTCTTC
TRBV10-3	TRBJ2-3	TRBD1	-	CAIQGANTDTQYF	TGTGCCATACAGGGGGCCAACACAGATACGCAGTATTTT
TRBV28	TRBJ2-1	-	-	CASSSHLAYSYNEQFF	TGTGCCAGCAGTTCACACCTAGCTTACTCCTACAATGAGCAGTTCTTC
TRBV18	TRBJ2-5	TRBD2	-	CASSPPGLAGVGTQYF	TGTGCCAGCTCACCCCCTGGACTAGCGGGAGTGGGGACCCAGTACTTC
TRBV5-4	TRBJ2-3	TRBD2	-	CASSVPSAGGPGDTQYF	TGTGCCAGCAGCGTCCCTAGCGCGGGAGGGCCAGGGGATACGCAGTATTTT
TRBV6-1	TRBJ2-7	TRBD1	-	CASSRDSGFYEQYF	TGTGCCAGCAGCCGGGACAGTGGGTTTTACGAGCAGTACTTC
TRBV5-1	TRBJ2-5	-	-	CASSLGAGEETQYF	TGCGCCAGCAGCTTGGGGGCAGGGGAAGAGACCCAGTACTTC
TRBV7-9	TRBJ2-2	-	few	CASSLGQGNTGELFF	TGTGCCAGCAGCTTAGGGCAGGGCAACACCGGGGAGCTGTTTTTT
TRBV27	TRBJ1-1	-	-	CASSFARWTEAFF	TGTGCCAGCAGTTTCGCCAGGTGGACTGAAGCTTTCTTT
TRBV6-6	TRBJ2-5	TRBD1	-	CASYDRAVGETQYF	TGTGCCAGTTACGACAGGGCAGTGGGGGAGACCCAGTACTTC
TRBV10-3	TRBJ2-7	TRBD1	-	CAISEEGQGVHEQYF	TGTGCCATCAGTGAGGAAGGACAGGGGGTCCACGAGCAGTACTTC
TRBV7-8	TRBJ1-4	-	-	CASSLVLGSPNEKLFF	TGTGCCAGCAGCTTAGTTTTGGGGAGTCCTAATGAAAAACTGTTTTTT
TRBV28	TRBJ2-7	-	-	CASTQRGRSYEQYF	TGTGCCAGCACCCAAAGGGGCCGATCCTACGAGCAGTACTTC
TRBV7-3	TRBJ2-7	-	-	CASSPKRGSDNEQYF	TGTGCCAGCAGCCCCAAACGAGGGAGTGACAACGAGCAGTACTTC
TRBV27	TRBJ2-7	-	-	CASSLFGGPAYEQYF	TGTGCCAGCAGCCTTTTCGGGGGACCCGCTTACGAGCAGTACTTC
TRBV5-4	TRBJ2-7	-	-	CASSVGGSYEQYF	TGTGCCAGCAGCGTAGGAGGGAGCTACGAGCAGTACTTC
TRBV2	TRBJ2-5	TRBD2	-	CASRVLAGVETQYF	TGTGCCAGCAGAGTACTAGCGGGAGTAGAGACCCAGTACTTC
TRBV7-9	TRBJ1-2	-	-	CASSLDSYNYGYTF	TGTGCCAGCAGCTTGGACAGTTATAACTATGGCTACACCTTC
TRBV7-2	TRBJ1-2	-	-	CASSPAALDYGYTF	TGTGCCAGCAGCCCAGCCGCTCTAGACTATGGCTACACCTTC
TRBV6-1	TRBJ2-7	-	-	CASSEGSRALYEQYF	TGTGCCAGCAGTGAAGGGTCGCGGGCCCTGTACGAGCAGTACTTC
TRBV27	TRBJ2-7	TRBD2	once	CASSLGGDYEQYF	TGTGCCAGCAGTTTGGGGGGGGACTACGAGCAGTACTTC
TRBV28	TRBJ2-5	-	-	CASSLGRTHQETQYF	TGTGCCAGCAGTTTGGGGAGGACTCACCAAGAGACCCAGTACTTC
TRBV5-5	TRBJ2-7	TRBD2	-	CASSQTSGRAYEQYF	TGTGCCAGCAGCCAAACCAGCGGGAGGGCCTACGAGCAGTACTTC
TRBV11-2	TRBJ1-5	-	-	CASSQNSNQPQHF	TGTGCCAGCAGTCAGAATAGCAATCAGCCCCAGCATTTT